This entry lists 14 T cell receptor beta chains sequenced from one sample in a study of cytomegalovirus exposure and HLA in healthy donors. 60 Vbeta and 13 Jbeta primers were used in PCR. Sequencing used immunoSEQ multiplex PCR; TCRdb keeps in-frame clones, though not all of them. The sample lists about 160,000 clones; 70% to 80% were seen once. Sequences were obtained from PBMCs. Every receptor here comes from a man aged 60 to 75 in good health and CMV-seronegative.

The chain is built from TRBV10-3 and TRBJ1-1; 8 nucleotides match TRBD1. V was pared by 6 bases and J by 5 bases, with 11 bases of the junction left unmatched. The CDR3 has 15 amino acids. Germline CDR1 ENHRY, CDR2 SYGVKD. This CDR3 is CAIRSDRGAGTEAFF. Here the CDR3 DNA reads TGTGCCATCAGATCCGACAGGGGCGCGGGGACTGAAGCTTTCTTT.

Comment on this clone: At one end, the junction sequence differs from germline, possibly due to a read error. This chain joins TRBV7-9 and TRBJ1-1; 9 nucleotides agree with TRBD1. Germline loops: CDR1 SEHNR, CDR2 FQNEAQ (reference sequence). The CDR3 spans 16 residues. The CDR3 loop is CSSSLGLGQGRFEAFF. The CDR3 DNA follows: TGTTCCAGCAGCTTAGGCCTGGGACAGGGTAGGTTCGAAGCTTTCTTT.

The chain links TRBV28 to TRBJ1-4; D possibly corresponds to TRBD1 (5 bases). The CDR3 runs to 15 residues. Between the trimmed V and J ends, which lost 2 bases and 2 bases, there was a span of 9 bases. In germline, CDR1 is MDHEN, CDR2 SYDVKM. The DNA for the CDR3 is TGTGCCAGCAGTTTAGGTGGGGGGACTAATGAAAAACTGTTTTTT. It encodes CASSLGGGTNEKLFF.

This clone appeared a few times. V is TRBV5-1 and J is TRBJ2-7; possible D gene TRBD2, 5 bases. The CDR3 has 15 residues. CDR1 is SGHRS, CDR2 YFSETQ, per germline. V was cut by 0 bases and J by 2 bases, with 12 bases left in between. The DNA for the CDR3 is TGCGCCAGCAGCTTGGGTATAGCGTCAGCCTACGAGCAGTACTTC. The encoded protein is CASSLGIASAYEQYF. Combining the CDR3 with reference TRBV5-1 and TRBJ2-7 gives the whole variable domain KAGVTQTPRYLIKTRGQQVTLSCSPISGHRSVSWYQQTPGQGLQFLFEYFSETQRNKGNFPGRFSGRQFSNSRSEMNVSTLELGDSALYLCASSLGIASAYEQYFGPGTRLTVT.

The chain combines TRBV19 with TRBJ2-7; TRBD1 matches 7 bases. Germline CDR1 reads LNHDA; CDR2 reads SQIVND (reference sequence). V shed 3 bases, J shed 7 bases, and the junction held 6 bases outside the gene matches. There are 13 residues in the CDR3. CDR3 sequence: CASSMGQGEEQYF. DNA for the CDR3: TGTGCCAGTAGTATGGGGCAGGGGGAGGAGCAGTACTTC.

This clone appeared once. CDR3 DNA sequence: TGTGCCATCAGTGACCAAGGACAGTTGAATCAGCCCCAGCATTTT. It codes for CAISDQGQLNQPQHF. The rearrangement links TRBV10-3 to TRBJ1-5; a weak D match, TRBD1 (6 bases). This CDR3 region has 15 residues. V lost 3 bases and J lost 4, with 13 bases in between. Germline CDR1 is ENHRY and CDR2 is SYGVKD.

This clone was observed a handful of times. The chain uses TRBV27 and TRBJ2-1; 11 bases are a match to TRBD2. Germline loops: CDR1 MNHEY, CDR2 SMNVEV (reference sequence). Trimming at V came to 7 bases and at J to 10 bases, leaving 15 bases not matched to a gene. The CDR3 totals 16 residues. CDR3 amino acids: CASTLLAGGPTGEQFF. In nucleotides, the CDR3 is TGTGCCAGCACCCTGCTAGCGGGAGGCCCTACAGGCGAGCAGTTCTTC.

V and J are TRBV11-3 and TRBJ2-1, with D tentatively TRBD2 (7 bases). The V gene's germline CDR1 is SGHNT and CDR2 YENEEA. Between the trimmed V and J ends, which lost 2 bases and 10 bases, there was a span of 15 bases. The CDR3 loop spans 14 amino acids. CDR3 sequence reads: CASSLRGGAEEQFF. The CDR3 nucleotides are TGTGCCAGCAGCTTAAGGGGGGGGGCCGAAGAGCAGTTCTTC.

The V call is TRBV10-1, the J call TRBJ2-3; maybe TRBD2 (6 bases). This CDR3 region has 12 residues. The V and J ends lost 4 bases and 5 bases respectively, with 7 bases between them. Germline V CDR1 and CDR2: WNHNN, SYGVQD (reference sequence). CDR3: CASSGDLDTQYF. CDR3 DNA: TGCGCCAGCAGTGGGGACTTAGATACGCAGTATTTT.

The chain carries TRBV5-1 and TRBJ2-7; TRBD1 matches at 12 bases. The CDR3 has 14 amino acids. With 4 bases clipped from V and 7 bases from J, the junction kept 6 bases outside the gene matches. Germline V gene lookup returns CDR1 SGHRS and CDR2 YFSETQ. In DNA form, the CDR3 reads TGCGCCAGCAGCCCGGGACAGGGGGCGCGTGAGCAGTACTTC. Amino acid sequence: CASSPGQGAREQYF.

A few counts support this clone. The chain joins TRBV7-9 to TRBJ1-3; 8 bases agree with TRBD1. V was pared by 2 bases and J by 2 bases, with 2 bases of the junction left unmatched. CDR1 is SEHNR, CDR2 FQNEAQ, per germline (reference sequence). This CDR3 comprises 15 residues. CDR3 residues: CASSLQQGAGNTIYF. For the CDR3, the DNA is TGTGCCAGCAGCTTACAACAGGGGGCTGGAAACACCATATATTTT.

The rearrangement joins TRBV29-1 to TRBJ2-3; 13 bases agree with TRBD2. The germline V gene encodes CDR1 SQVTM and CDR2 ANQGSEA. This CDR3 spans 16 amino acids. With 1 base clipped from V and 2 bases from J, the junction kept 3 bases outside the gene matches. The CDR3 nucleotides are TGCAGCGTTGAAGGGGGACTAGCGGGGACCACAGATACGCAGTATTTT. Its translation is CSVEGGLAGTTDTQYF.

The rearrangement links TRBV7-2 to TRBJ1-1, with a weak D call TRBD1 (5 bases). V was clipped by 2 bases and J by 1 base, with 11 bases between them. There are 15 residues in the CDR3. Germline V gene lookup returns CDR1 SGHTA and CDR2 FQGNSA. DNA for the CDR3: TGTGCCAGCAGCTTAACGGGACTGCAGAACACTGAAGCTTTCTTT. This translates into CASSLTGLQNTEAFF.

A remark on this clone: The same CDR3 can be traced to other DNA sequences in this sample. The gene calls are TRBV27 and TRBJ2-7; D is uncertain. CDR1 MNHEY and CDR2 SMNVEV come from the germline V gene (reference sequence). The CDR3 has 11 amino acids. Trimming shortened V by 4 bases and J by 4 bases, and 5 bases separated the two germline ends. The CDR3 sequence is CASSSNYEQYF. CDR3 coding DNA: TGTGCCAGCAGTTCCAATTACGAGCAGTACTTC.